This T cell receptor (beta chain) appears in the sequencing data of a study of T cell responses to AZD1222 COVID-19 vaccine. Overall study results and limits: The donor cohort was predominantly white British with a female majority, and clonal diversity may have been underestimated. Once two AZD1222 doses were given, Spike-specific TCR breadth and depth went up. Scientists sampled the repertoires only once the peak T cell response had passed.

Sequenced by immunoSEQ multiplex PCR; TCRdb stores in-frame clones only, minus some. The sample records 200,000 or so clones, approximately 94% being singletons. CDR3 length: 19 amino acids. Trimming took 3 bases from V and 0 from J; bases not matched to a gene: 8. Germline V gene sequence: CDR1 KGHDR, CDR2 SFDVKD. Details on this clone: The antigen is not known.

The rearrangement joins TRBV24-1 to TRBJ2-6, with 9 bases fitting TRBD1. The receptor was isolated from an adult in good health. Sequences were derived from peripheral blood, sampled on day 0 of MenACWY control vaccination. As DNA, the CDR3 is TGTGCCACCAGTGATCCCACAGGGGGCATGAGCTCTGGGGCCAACGTCCTGACTTTC. Translating it yields CATSDPTGGMSSGANVLTF.